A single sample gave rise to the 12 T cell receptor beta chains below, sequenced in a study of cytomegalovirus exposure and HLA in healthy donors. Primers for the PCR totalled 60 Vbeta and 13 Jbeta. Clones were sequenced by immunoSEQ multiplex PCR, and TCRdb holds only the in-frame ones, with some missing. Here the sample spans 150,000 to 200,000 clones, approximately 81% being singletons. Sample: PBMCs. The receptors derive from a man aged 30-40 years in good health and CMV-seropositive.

The CDR3 DNA sequence: TGTGCCAGCAGCAAAGACAGGGTGCGTGAAAAACTGTTTTTT. The encoded protein is CASSKDRVREKLFF. This chain connects TRBV21-1 to TRBJ1-4; no check of the table's D call, TRBD1, against the DNA was made. TRBV21-1 is marked as a pseudogene. This CDR3 contains 14 residues.

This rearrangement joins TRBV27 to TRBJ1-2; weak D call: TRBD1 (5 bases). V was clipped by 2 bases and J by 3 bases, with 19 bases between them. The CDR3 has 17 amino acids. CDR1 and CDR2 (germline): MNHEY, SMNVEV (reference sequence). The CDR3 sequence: CASSLHALDPGDYGYTF. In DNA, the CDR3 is TGTGCCAGCAGTTTACACGCCCTCGACCCGGGGGACTATGGCTACACCTTC.

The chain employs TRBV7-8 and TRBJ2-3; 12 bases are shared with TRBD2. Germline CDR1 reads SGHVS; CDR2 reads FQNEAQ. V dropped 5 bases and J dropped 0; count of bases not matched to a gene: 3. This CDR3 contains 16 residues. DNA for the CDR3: TGTGCCAGCAGCCCGACTAGCGGGGGCAGCACAGATACGCAGTATTTT. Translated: CASSPTSGGSTDTQYF.

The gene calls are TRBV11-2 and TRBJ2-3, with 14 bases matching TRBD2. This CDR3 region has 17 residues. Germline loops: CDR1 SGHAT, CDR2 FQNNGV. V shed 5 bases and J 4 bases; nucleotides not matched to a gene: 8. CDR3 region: CASSQRLAGGPPDTQYF. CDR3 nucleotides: TGTGCCAGCAGCCAACGACTAGCGGGAGGGCCCCCAGATACGCAGTATTTT.

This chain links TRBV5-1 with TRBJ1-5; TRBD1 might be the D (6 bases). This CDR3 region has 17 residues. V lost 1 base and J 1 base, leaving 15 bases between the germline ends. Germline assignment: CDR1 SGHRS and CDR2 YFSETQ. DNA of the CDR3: TGCGCCAGCAGCTTGTCGGGGGGCGAGGGGAGCAATCAGCCCCAGCATTTT. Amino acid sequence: CASSLSGGEGSNQPQHF.

DNA of the CDR3: TGTGCCAGCAGTTACAGGGGTCTCTACACCTTC. This sequence encodes CASSYRGLYTF. The rearrangement links TRBV6-5 to TRBJ1-2; D is perhaps TRBD1 (5 bases). From germline, CDR1 is MNHEY and CDR2 SVGAGI. This CDR3 spans 11 amino acids. V lost 2 bases, J lost 10 bases, and 8 bases lay in between.

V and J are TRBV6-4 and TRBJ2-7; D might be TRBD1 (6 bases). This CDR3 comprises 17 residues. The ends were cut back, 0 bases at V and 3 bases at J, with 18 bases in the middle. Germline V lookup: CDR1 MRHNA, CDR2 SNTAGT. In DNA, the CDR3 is TGTGCCAGCAGTGACTCACTGGGACAAAAACCCGGCTACGAGCAGTACTTC. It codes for CASSDSLGQKPGYEQYF.

CDR3 nucleotide sequence: TGTGCCAGCAGCCCTTTGGCGGGAGCCCCTGTCACAGATACGCAGTATTTT. Amino acids: CASSPLAGAPVTDTQYF. The genes are TRBV7-2 and TRBJ2-3; 7 bases are a match to TRBD2. Germline CDR1 SGHTA, CDR2 FQGNSA. The CDR3 length is 17 residues. V dropped 5 bases and J dropped 2; count of bases not matched to a gene: 13.

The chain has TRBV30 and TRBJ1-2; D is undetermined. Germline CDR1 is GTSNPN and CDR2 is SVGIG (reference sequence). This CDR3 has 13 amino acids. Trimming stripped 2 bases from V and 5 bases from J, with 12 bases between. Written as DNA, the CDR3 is TGTGCCTGGAGTATCCAGGCCCTATATGGCTACACCTTC. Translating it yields CAWSIQALYGYTF.

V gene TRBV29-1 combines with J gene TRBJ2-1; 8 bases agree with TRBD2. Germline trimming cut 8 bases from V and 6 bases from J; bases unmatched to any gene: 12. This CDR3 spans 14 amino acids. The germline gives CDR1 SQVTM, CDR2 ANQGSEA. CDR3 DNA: TGCAGCTTACAGCGGGGGCCCGCTTCCAATGAGCAGTTCTTC. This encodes CSLQRGPASNEQFF.

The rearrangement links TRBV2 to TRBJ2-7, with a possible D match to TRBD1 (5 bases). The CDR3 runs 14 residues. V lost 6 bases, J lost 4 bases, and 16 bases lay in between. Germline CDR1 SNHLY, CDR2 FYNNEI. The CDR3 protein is CASSEQGVSYEQYF. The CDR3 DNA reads TGTGCCAGCAGCGAGCAAGGGGTTTCTTACGAGCAGTACTTC.

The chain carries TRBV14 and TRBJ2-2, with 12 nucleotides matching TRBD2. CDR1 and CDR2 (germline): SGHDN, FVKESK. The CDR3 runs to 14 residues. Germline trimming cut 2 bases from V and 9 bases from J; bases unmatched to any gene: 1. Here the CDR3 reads CASSQLAGGRELFF. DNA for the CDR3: TGTGCCAGCAGCCAACTAGCGGGAGGGCGGGAGCTGTTTTTT.